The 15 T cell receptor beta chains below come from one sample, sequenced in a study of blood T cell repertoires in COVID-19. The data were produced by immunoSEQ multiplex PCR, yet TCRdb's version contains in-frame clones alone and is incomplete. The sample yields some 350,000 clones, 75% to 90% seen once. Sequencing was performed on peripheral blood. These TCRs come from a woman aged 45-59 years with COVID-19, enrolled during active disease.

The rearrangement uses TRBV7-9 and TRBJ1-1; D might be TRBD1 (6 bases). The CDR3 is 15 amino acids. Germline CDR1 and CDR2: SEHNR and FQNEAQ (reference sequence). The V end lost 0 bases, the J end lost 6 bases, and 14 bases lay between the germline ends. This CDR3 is CASSLAQGTRPEAFF. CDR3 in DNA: TGTGCCAGCAGCTTAGCTCAGGGGACCCGCCCTGAAGCTTTCTTT.

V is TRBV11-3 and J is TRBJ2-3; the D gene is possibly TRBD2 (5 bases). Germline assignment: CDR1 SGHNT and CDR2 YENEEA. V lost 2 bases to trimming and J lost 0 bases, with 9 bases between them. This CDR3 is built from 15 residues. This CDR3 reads CASSLTGISTDTQYF. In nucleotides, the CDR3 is TGTGCCAGCAGCTTAACCGGGATTAGCACAGATACGCAGTATTTT.

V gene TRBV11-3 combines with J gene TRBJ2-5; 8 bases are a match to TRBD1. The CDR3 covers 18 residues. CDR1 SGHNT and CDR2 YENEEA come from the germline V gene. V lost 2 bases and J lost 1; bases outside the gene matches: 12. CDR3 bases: TGTGCCAGCAGCTTAATTTCCTCCTGGACAGGGCTCCAAGAGACCCAGTACTTC. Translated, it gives CASSLISSWTGLQETQYF.

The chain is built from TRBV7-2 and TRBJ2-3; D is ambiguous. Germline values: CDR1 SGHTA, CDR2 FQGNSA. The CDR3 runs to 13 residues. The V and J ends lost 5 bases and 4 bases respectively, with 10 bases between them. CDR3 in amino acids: CASSPRSPDTQYF. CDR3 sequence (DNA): TGTGCCAGCAGCCCCCGGTCCCCAGATACGCAGTATTTT.

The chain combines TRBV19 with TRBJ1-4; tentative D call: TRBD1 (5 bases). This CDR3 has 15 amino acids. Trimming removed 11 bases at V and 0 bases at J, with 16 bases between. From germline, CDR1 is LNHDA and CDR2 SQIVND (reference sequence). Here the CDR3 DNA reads TGTGCCTCCTCTAGACAGTTTGCAACTAATGAAAAACTGTTTTTT. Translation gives CASSRQFATNEKLFF. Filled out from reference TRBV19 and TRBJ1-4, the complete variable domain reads DGGITQSPKYLFRKEGQNVTLSCEQNLNHDAMYWYRQDPGQGLRLIYYSQIVNDFQKGDIAEGYSVSREKKESFPLTVTSAQKNPTAFYLCASSRQFATNEKLFFGSGTQLSVL.

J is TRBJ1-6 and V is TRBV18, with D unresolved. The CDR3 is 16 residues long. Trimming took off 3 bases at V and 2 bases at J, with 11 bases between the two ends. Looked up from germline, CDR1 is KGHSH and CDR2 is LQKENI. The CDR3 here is CASSPGRATYNSPLHF. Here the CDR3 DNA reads TGTGCCAGCTCACCTGGGCGCGCGACCTATAATTCACCCCTCCACTTT.

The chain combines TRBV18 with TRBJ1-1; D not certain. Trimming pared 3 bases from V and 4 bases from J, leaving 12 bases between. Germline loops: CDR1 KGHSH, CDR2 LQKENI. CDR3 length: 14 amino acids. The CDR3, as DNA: TGTGCCAGCTCACCCCTCGGGAGGGCCACTGAAGCTTTCTTT. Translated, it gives CASSPLGRATEAFF.

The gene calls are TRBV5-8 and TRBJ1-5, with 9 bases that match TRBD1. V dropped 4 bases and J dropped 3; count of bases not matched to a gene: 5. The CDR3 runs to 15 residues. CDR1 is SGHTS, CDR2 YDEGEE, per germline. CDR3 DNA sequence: TGTGCCAGCAGCGAAAGGACAGGGGACAATCAGCCCCAGCATTTT. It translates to CASSERTGDNQPQHF.

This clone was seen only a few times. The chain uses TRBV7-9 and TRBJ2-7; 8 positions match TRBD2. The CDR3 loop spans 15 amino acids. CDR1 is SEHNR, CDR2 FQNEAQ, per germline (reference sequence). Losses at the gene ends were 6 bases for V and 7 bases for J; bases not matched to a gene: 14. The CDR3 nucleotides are TGTGCCAGCAGACCCCGGGTAGCGGGACCGGGGGAGCAGTACTTC. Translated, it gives CASRPRVAGPGEQYF.

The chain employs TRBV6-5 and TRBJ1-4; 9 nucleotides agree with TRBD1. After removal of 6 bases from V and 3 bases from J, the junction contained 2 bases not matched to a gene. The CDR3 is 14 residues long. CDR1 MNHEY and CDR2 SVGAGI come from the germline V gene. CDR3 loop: CASSDRGANEKLFF. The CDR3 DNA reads TGTGCCAGCAGCGACAGGGGGGCTAATGAAAAACTGTTTTTT.

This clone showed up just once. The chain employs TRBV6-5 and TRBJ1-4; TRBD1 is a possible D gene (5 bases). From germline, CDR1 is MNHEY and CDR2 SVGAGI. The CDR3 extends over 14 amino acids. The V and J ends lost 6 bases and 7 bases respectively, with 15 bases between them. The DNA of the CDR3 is TGTGCCAGCAGACCTAGAAGGGGCATTGAAAAACTGTTTTTT. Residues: CASRPRRGIEKLFF.

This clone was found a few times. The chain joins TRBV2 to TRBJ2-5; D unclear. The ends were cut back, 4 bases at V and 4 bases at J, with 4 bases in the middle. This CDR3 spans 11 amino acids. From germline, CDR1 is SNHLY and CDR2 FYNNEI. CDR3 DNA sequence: TGTGCCAGCAGTGTGAGAGAGACCCAGTACTTC. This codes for CASSVRETQYF. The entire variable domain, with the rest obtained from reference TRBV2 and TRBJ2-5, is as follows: EPEVTQTPSHQVTQMGQEVILRCVPISNHLYFYWYRQILGQKVEFLVSFYNNEISEKSEIFDDQFSVERPDGSNFTLKIRSTKLEDSAMYFCASSVRETQYFGPGTRLLVL.

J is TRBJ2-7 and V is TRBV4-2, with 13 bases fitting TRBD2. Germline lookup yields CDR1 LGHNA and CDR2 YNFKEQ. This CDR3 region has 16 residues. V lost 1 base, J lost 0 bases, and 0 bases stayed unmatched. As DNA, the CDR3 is TGTGCCAGCAGCCAAGGGACTAGCGGGAGCTCCTACGAGCAGTACTTC. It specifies CASSQGTSGSSYEQYF.

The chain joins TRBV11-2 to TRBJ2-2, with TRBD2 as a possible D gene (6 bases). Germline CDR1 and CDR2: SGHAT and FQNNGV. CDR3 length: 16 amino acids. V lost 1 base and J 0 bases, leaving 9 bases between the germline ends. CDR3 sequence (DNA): TGTGCCAGCAGCTTAGTCGGCGGGACGAACACCGGGGAGCTGTTTTTT. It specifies CASSLVGGTNTGELFF.

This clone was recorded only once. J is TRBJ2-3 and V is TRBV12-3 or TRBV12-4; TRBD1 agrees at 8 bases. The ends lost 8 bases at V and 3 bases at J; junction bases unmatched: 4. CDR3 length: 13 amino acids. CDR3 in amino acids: CASGTGWTDTQYF. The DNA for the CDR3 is TGTGCCAGCGGGACAGGATGGACAGATACGCAGTATTTT.